This TCR beta chain was retrieved from a study of T-cell reconstitution after alpha-beta-depleted transplantation in children. The CDR3 spans 18 residues. V lost 4 bases, J lost 2 bases, and 11 bases stayed unmatched. The germline V gene has CDR1 KGHSH and CDR2 LQKENI. TCRbeta library preparation incorporated unique molecular identifiers. TCRdb analysed the PCR reads with MiXCR anew, one entry per CDR3 protein. Altogether approximately 400,000 distinct CDR3 sequences are present, roughly 11% being singletons, with the ten largest covering roughly 6%. The sample was PBMCs from the stem cell graft donor, taken from the stem cell graft. This sequence joins TRBV18 and TRBJ2-3; 11 bases are a match to TRBD2. This sequence originates from a human donor who donated a stem cell graft to a child with acute myeloid leukemia. The CDR3 nucleotides are TGTGCCAGCTCACAACGGGCACCGGGACTAGCGGTCACAGATACGCAGTATTTT. Translated, it gives CASSQRAPGLAVTDTQYF.